The clone carrying this T cell receptor beta chain was seen only a few times. This record belongs to a study of tumor T cells in aggressive B-cell lymphoma. Method: immunoSEQ multiplex PCR; TCRdb's copy keeps in-frame clones and lacks some. The sample holds approximately 4,300 clones, over 70% seen once. Germline assignment: CDR1 SGHVS and CDR2 FQNEAQ. V lost 2 bases to trimming and J lost 0 bases, with 11 bases between them. The CDR3 loop spans 15 amino acids. The clonotype was recovered from an adult with diffuse large B cell lymphoma. The sequencing input was tumor tissue. The chain has TRBV7-8 and TRBJ2-7; tentative D call: TRBD1 (5 bases). CDR3 region: CASSLFQGPSYEQYF. CDR3 DNA sequence: TGTGCCAGCAGCTTATTCCAGGGTCCCTCCTACGAGCAGTACTTC.